These 5 T cell receptor beta chains originate from one sample sequenced in a study of T cell responses to AZD1222 COVID-19 vaccine. Generated by immunoSEQ multiplex PCR, the TCRdb table keeps only in-frame clones and is missing some. This table has 130,000 to 150,000 clones, more than 70% appearing once. Material: peripheral blood, obtained 28 days after the second AZD1222 dose. Receptor source: an adult who received the AZD1222 COVID-19 vaccine.

This chain uses TRBV7-2 with TRBJ2-7; 9 bases agree with TRBD2. The CDR3 sequence is 15 residues long. Trimming removed 5 bases from V and 2 bases from J; junction bases left unmatched: 7. Germline V gene lookup returns CDR1 SGHTA and CDR2 FQGNSA. The CDR3 DNA sequence: TGTGCCAGCAGCGTCTCTAGCGGGGCCACCTACGAGCAGTACTTC. Protein: CASSVSSGATYEQYF.

The sample holds one count of this clone. J is TRBJ2-1 and V is TRBV5-1, with 11 bases matching TRBD1. The germline V gene encodes CDR1 SGHRS and CDR2 YFSETQ. V was clipped by 6 bases and J by 6 bases; unmatched bases: 8. The CDR3 extends over 15 amino acids. The CDR3 nucleotides read TGCGCCAGCACCCCCGGGACAGGGGGTATCAATGAGCAGTTCTTC. It translates to CASTPGTGGINEQFF.

The sample holds one count of this clone. This chain joins TRBV5-1 and TRBJ1-3; D call uncertain. V dropped 0 bases and J dropped 0 bases, with 7 bases sitting between them. Germline CDR1 reads SGHRS; CDR2 reads YFSETQ. The CDR3 contains 15 residues. For the CDR3, the DNA is TGCGCCAGCAGCTTGGATGCCAGCTCTGGAAACACCATATATTTT. Translated: CASSLDASSGNTIYF.

The J gene is TRBJ1-1, the V gene TRBV6-6, with 7 bases that match TRBD1. The germline CDR1 and CDR2 sequences are MNHNY and SVGAGI (reference sequence). The CDR3 has 15 residues. The V gene end was trimmed by 6 bases and the J gene end by 0 bases; junction bases not matched to a gene: 7. CDR3 amino acids: CASRSGQAMNTEAFF. The CDR3 DNA sequence: TGTGCCAGCAGATCCGGACAGGCCATGAACACTGAAGCTTTCTTT.

V and J are TRBV28 and TRBJ1-6; 11 bases match TRBD1. With 7 bases clipped from V and 0 bases from J, the junction kept 2 bases outside the gene matches. This CDR3 is built from 16 residues. The germline gives CDR1 MDHEN, CDR2 SYDVKM. CDR3 sequence: CASTGTGGSYNSPLHF. In DNA, the CDR3 is TGTGCCAGCACCGGGACAGGGGGCTCCTATAATTCACCCCTCCACTTT. The variable domain in full, with the rest retrieved from reference TRBV28 and TRBJ1-6, is DVKVTQSSRYLVKRTGEKVFLECVQDMDHENMFWYRQDPGLGLRLIYFSYDVKMKEKGDIPEGYSVSREKKERFSLILESASTNQTSMYLCASTGTGGSYNSPLHFGNGTRLTVT.